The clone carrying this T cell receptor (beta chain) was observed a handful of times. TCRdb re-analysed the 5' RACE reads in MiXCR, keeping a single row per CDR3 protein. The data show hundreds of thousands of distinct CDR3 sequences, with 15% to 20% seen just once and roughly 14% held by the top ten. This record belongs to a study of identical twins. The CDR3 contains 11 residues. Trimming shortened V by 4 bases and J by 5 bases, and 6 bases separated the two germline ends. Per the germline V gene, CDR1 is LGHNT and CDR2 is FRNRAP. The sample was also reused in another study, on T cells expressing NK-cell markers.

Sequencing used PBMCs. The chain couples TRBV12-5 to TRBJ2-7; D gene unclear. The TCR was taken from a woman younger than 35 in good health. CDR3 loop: CASGSRNEQYF. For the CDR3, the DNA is TGTGCTAGTGGTTCCCGGAACGAGCAGTACTTC. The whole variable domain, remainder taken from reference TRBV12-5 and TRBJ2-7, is DARVTQTPRHKVTEMGQEVTMRCQPILGHNTVFWYRQTMMQGLELLAYFRNRAPLDDSGMPKDRFSAEMPDATLATLKIQPSEPRDSAVYFCASGSRNEQYFGPGTRLTVT.